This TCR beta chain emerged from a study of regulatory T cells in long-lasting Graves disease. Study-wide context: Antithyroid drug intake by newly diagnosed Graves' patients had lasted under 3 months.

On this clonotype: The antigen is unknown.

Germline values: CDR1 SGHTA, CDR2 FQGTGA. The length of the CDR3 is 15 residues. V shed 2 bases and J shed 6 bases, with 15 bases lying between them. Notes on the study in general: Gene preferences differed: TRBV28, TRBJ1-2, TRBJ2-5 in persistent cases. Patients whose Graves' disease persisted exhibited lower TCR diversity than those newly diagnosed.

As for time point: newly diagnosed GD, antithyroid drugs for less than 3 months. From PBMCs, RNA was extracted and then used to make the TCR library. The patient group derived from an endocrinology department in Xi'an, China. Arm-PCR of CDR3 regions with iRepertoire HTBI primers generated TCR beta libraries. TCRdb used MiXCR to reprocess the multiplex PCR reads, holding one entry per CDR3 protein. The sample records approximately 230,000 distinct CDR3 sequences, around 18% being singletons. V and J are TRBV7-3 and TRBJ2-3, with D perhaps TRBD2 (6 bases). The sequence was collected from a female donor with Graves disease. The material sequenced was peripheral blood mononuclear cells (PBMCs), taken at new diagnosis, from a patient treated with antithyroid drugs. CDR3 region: CASSLLGRSGDTQYF. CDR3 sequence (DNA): TGTGCCAGCAGCTTACTAGGGAGGAGTGGGGATACGCAGTATTTT. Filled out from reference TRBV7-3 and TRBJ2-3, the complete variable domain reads GAGVSQTPSNKVTEKGKYVELRCDPISGHTALYWYRQSLGQGPEFLIYFQGTGAADDSGLPNDRFFAVRPEGSVSTLKIQRTERGDSAVYLCASSLLGRSGDTQYFGPGTRLTVL.